The rows below give T cell receptor beta chains drawn from one sample of a study of cytomegalovirus exposure and HLA in healthy donors. The method was immunoSEQ multiplex PCR; TCRdb's version includes in-frame clones alone and lacks a portion of them. The table lists some 210,000 clones, approximately 87% of them singletons. Sequenced material: PBMCs. These receptors originate from a woman under 30 in good health and CMV-seronegative. Both conserved end residues are part of each CDR3. The D gene is left open where the match is weak. The size entry is marked missing in some rows and otherwise reads once, few, many or a size class.

J gene: TRBJ2-1; CDR3 length: 16; V gene: TRBV7-9; clone size: .; D gene: TRBD2; CDR3 protein: CASSFTTSGVYNEQFF; CDR3 DNA: TGTGCCAGCAGCTTTACGACTAGCGGGGTCTACAATGAGCAGTTCTTC
J gene: TRBJ1-2; CDR3 length: 14; V gene: TRBV7-3; clone size: many; D gene: TRBD1; CDR3 protein: CASSLGQGNYGYTF; CDR3 DNA: TGTGCCAGCAGCCTGGGACAGGGGAACTATGGCTACACCTTC
J gene: TRBJ2-1; CDR3 length: 15; V gene: TRBV10-1; clone size: .; D gene: .; CDR3 protein: CASSARNPDYNEQFF; CDR3 DNA: TGCGCCAGCAGTGCCCGGAACCCGGATTACAATGAGCAGTTCTTC
J gene: TRBJ1-2; CDR3 length: 14; V gene: TRBV18; clone size: .; D gene: .; CDR3 protein: CASSPSRENYGYTF; CDR3 DNA: TGTGCCAGCTCACCATCTAGAGAAAACTATGGCTACACCTTC
J gene: TRBJ2-7; CDR3 length: 16; V gene: TRBV5-1; clone size: .; D gene: .; CDR3 protein: CASSLVVGSQTFEQYF; CDR3 DNA: TGCGCCAGCAGCTTGGTTGTTGGCTCCCAGACCTTCGAGCAGTACTTC
J gene: TRBJ2-7; CDR3 length: 14; V gene: TRBV19; clone size: .; D gene: .; CDR3 protein: CASRDTGTTYEQYF; CDR3 DNA: TGTGCCAGTAGAGACACCGGGACAACCTACGAGCAGTACTTC
J gene: TRBJ2-3; CDR3 length: 12; V gene: TRBV9; clone size: .; D gene: .; CDR3 protein: CASSSPRDTQYF; CDR3 DNA: TGTGCCAGCAGCTCCCCCAGAGATACGCAGTATTTT
J gene: TRBJ2-5; CDR3 length: 15; V gene: TRBV29-1; clone size: .; D gene: TRBD2; CDR3 protein: CSVENRLAGTETQYF; CDR3 DNA: TGCAGCGTTGAAAATCGATTAGCGGGAACGGAGACCCAGTACTTC
J gene: TRBJ1-3; CDR3 length: 15; V gene: TRBV2; clone size: few; D gene: .; CDR3 protein: CASRTATSPGNTIYF; CDR3 DNA: TGTGCCAGCCGGACAGCCACAAGCCCTGGAAACACCATATATTTT
J gene: TRBJ1-4; CDR3 length: 15; V gene: TRBV2; clone size: .; D gene: TRBD1; CDR3 protein: CASSSSGTGGEKLFF; CDR3 DNA: TGTGCCAGCAGTTCCTCCGGGACAGGGGGCGAAAAACTGTTTTTT
J gene: TRBJ2-7; CDR3 length: 12; V gene: TRBV5-1; clone size: .; D gene: .; CDR3 protein: CASSLQGLEQYF; CDR3 DNA: TGCGCCAGCAGCTTACAGGGACTCGAGCAGTACTTC
J gene: TRBJ1-1; CDR3 length: 13; V gene: TRBV6-4; clone size: .; D gene: .; CDR3 protein: CASSEMMNTEAFF; CDR3 DNA: TGTGCCAGCAGTGAGATGATGAACACTGAAGCTTTCTTT
J gene: TRBJ2-1; CDR3 length: 14; V gene: TRBV7-9; clone size: .; D gene: TRBD1; CDR3 protein: CASSFTDRANEQFF; CDR3 DNA: TGTGCCAGCAGCTTCACGGACAGGGCCAATGAGCAGTTCTTC